This T cell receptor beta chain is drawn from a study of metastatic and nonmetastatic thyroid tumors. Overall study: Repertoires from blood and tumor or nodule tissue of malignant and benign thyroid patients were compared. Study findings and constraints: In blood and tumor, TCR beta diversity was reportedly significantly higher in malignant thyroid tumors than in benign nodules.

No patient received treatment before thyroid surgery. Per the original data handling: For papillary thyroid cancer, a distant-metastasis classifier was constructed from CDR3 differences observed across clinicopathological groups. TCRdb reprocessed the PCR reads via MiXCR. These V and J calls derive from TCRdb rather than the authors' analysis. The table has several thousand clones, around 38% seen once. CDR3 length: 11 amino acids. Trimming pared 5 bases from V and 3 bases from J, leaving 5 bases between. This clone was counted a few times. What it recognizes is unknown. V gene TRBV12-3 or TRBV12-4 combines with J gene TRBJ2-7; D is ambiguous. This TCR was sampled from a male donor with papillary thyroid cancer or a benign thyroid nodule (not recorded which). Some clones in this sample may be carry-over from other donors' samples. The material sequenced was tumor tissue. CDR3 bases: TGTGCCAGCAGTAGGTACTACGAGCAGTACTTC. Amino acids: CASSRYYEQYF.